The TCR beta chain under discussion was sequenced for a study of blood T cell repertoires in COVID-19 (dated by TCRdb to the early 2020s). As for the study more broadly: Samples from collaborators originated in the United States, Italy and Spain and spanned both the acute and convalescent phases of COVID-19. The material from the prospective study consisted of cDNA or gDNA derived from T cells, B-cell-depleted T cells, or PBMCs. The dataset comprised deeply sampled blood TCRbeta repertoires from subjects exposed to, actively infected with, or recovered from COVID-19. The repertoires were released in a freely available public database intended as a resource for research on the immune response to SARS-CoV-2. Samples were obtained from the ongoing ImmuneRACE study (first 160 participants) and from about 1,300 subjects provided by 6 global collaborators. A de-identified subject ID, COVID-19 status, age in years and sex were almost always included in the sample metadata. Where available, HLA class I and class II types were taken from metadata supplied by the sample provider and were not determined by assay-based typing. General findings and caveats noted by the study authors: How much clinical and demographic metadata was included differed by source and by participant, and the metadata was provided uncurated.

TCRbeta CDR3 regions were amplified from genomic DNA by means of the immunoSEQ Assay, a bias-controlled multiplex PCR. In the original analysis: Within the assay, amplification of reference gene primers was used to estimate how many nucleated cells each sample contained. To quantify the absolute abundance of each unique TCRbeta CDR3 rearrangement, sequence reads were collapsed and filtered. Productive Simpson clonality was computed per sample as the square root of Simpson's diversity index over productive rearrangements. In its TCRdb copy, this immuneACCESS table keeps in-frame sequences only and misses some clones. Where compared with another copy, unresolved V genes explain less than half of these, and the others have no known cause. From that table come the V and J calls and clone size; the DNA was used to work out D and trimming. The sample yields about 120,000 clones; about 90% were counted once. The biggest ten clones account for 0.88% of the sample.

The collaborating institutions used their own protocols to collect whole blood in K2EDTA tubes. For TCRbeta analysis, collaborator samples were shipped as frozen whole blood, as isolated PBMCs, or as DNA extracted from either sample type. Compared with germline, V lacks 4 bases and J lacks 4 bases; bases without a gene match: 6. The CDR3 contains 15 residues, cysteine and phenylalanine counted. CDR3 DNA is the only sequence kept; it has 45 bases, read in frame from the first base. CDR1 and CDR2, per the germline V gene, are KGHSH and LQKENI. As regards this clone: Its antigen is currently not known. No per-base quality is available; no much larger clone lies one base away.

This chain is built from TRBV18 and TRBJ2-5, with 10 junctional bases fitting TRBD1. Sequencing was done on a sample of peripheral blood. The receptor was derived from a woman between 50 and 59 years old with active or convalescent COVID-19. The CDR3 region: CASSLYGQGVETQYF. The DNA reads as follows: TGTGCCAGCTCACTCTACGGACAGGGGGTAGAGACCCAGTACTTC. The full variable domain, with segments outside the CDR3 supplied by the reference TRBV18 and TRBJ2-5 proteins, appears as NAGVMQNPRHLVRRRGQEARLRCSPMKGHSHVYWYRQLPEEGLKFMVYLQKENIIDESGMPKERFSAEFPKEGPSILRIQQVVRGDSAAYFCASSLYGQGVETQYFGPGTRLLVL.